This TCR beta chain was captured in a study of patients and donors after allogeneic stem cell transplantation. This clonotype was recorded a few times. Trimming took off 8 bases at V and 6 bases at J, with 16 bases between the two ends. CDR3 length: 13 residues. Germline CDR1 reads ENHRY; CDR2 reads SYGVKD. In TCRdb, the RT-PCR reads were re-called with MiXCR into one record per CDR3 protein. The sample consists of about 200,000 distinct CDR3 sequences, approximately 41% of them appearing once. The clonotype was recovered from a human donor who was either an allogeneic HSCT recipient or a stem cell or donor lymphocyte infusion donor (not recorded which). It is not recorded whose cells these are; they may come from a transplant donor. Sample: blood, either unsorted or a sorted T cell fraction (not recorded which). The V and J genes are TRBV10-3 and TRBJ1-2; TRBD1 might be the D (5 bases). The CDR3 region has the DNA TGTGCCATCTGGCACGGGGGAAACCATGGCTACACCTTC. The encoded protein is CAIWHGGNHGYTF.